This is a list of T cell receptor beta chains from one sample in a study of cytomegalovirus exposure and HLA in healthy donors. The protocol was immunoSEQ multiplex PCR, while the TCRdb copy is restricted to in-frame clones and leaves out a portion. In the table there are 150,000 to 200,000 clones, roughly 82% of which are singletons. Sample: PBMCs. Every receptor here comes from a man aged 18 to 30 in good health and CMV-seropositive. CDR3s include the opening cysteine and the closing phenylalanine or tryptophan. D genes are given only for firm matches. Some rows mark clone size as missing; the rest say once, few, many or name a class of expanded clone.

cdr3_aa	cdr3_nt	clone_size	d_call	v_call	j_call
CASSSGEGNYNEQFF	TGTGCCAGCAGCTCAGGGGAGGGAAACTACAATGAGCAGTTCTTC	.	.	TRBV7-2	TRBJ2-1
CASRSGRPVQETQHF	TGTGCCAGTAGATCGGGAAGGCCCGTCCAGGAGACCCAGCATTTT	.	.	TRBV19	TRBJ1-5
CASSHGQEGFQETQYF	TGTGCCAGCAGTCATGGACAGGAGGGGTTCCAAGAGACCCAGTACTTC	once	.	TRBV28	TRBJ2-5
CASSQDRAYEQYF	TGTGCCAGCAGCCAGGACAGGGCCTACGAGCAGTACTTC	.	TRBD1	TRBV2	TRBJ2-7
CASSTGGDYGYTF	TGCGCCAGCAGTACAGGGGGCGACTATGGCTACACCTTC	few	TRBD1	TRBV10-1	TRBJ1-2
CASSRRSWDRDTEAFF	TGTGCCAGCAGTCGCAGAAGTTGGGACAGGGACACTGAAGCTTTCTTT	once	TRBD1	TRBV28	TRBJ1-1
CASRSGLAGGDEQYF	TGTGCCAGCAGATCGGGACTAGCGGGAGGGGACGAGCAGTACTTC	.	TRBD2	TRBV28	TRBJ2-7
CASGASGGSNQPQHF	TGTGCCAGCGGAGCATCGGGTGGAAGCAATCAGCCCCAGCATTTT	.	.	TRBV2	TRBJ1-5
CASSLGTGGFDEQYF	TGCGCCAGCAGTTTAGGGACAGGGGGCTTCGACGAGCAGTACTTC	.	TRBD1	TRBV5-1	TRBJ2-7
CASSQARGQETQYF	TGCGCCAGCAGCCAAGCCCGGGGCCAAGAGACCCAGTACTTC	.	.	TRBV4-1	TRBJ2-5
CASSQTGEFNEKLFF	TGTGCCAGCAGCCAGACAGGGGAATTTAATGAAAAACTGTTTTTT	.	TRBD1	TRBV6-5	TRBJ1-4
CASKGHGGTEAFF	TGTGCCAGCAAAGGGCACGGGGGGACTGAAGCTTTCTTT	few	.	TRBV19	TRBJ1-1
CASSRGGTGGYEQYF	TGTGCCAGCAGCCGGGGGGGGACAGGGGGCTACGAGCAGTACTTC	.	TRBD1	TRBV5-4	TRBJ2-7
CASSLGVMDKYNEQFF	TGTGCCAGCAGCTTAGGGGTGATGGACAAATACAATGAGCAGTTCTTC	.	.	TRBV7-8	TRBJ2-1
CASSGSSYEQYF	TGTGCCAGCAGCGGGAGCTCCTACGAGCAGTACTTC	.	.	TRBV9	TRBJ2-7
CASSLVTGGLQETQYF	TGCGCCAGCAGCTTAGTGACAGGGGGCTTGCAAGAGACCCAGTACTTC	.	TRBD1	TRBV5-1	TRBJ2-5
CSVRLDGSYEQYF	TGCAGCGTCCGTCTTGACGGGTCGTACGAGCAGTACTTC	.	.	TRBV29-1	TRBJ2-7
CASSPRGSPREQYF	TGTGCCAGCAGTCCTCGGGGGAGCCCCAGGGAGCAGTACTTC	.	.	TRBV2	TRBJ2-7
CASSLGPHRGRNQPQHF	TGCGCCAGCAGCTTGGGCCCCCACAGGGGCCGCAATCAGCCCCAGCATTTT	.	TRBD1	TRBV5-1	TRBJ1-5
CASSPTLTGTPYEQYF	TGTGCCAGCAGCCCTACGCTGACAGGGACCCCCTACGAGCAGTACTTC	.	TRBD1	TRBV11-2	TRBJ2-7
CASSPTAGRIRDF	TGTGCCAGCAGCCCCACGGCAGGGCGGATTAGGGACTTC	.	.	TRBV27	TRBJ2-5
CASSPLSTGAADTQYF	TGTGCCAGCAGCCCACTTTCCACGGGAGCAGCAGATACGCAGTATTTT	.	.	TRBV7-6	TRBJ2-3
CASSYSWERNTGELFF	TGTGCCAGCAGTTACTCTTGGGAGAGAAACACCGGGGAGCTGTTTTTT	.	.	TRBV6-5	TRBJ2-2
CASSQEEGRAIYGYTF	TGTGCCAGCAGCCAAGAGGAGGGCAGGGCCATCTATGGCTACACCTTC	.	.	TRBV4-2	TRBJ1-2
CASSLNSGHEQYF	TGTGCCAGCAGTCTAAATAGTGGGCACGAGCAGTACTTC	.	.	TRBV6-4	TRBJ2-7
CASLRRLRQGDTQYF	TGTGCCAGCCTGCGAAGGTTGCGGCAGGGAGATACGCAGTATTTT	.	.	TRBV2	TRBJ2-3
CASSLNSVFYGYTF	TGTGCCAGCAGTTTAAACTCGGTGTTCTATGGCTACACCTTC	.	.	TRBV27	TRBJ1-2